This T cell receptor beta chain was sequenced during a study of T cells in women clearing cervical HPV infection. Study-wide findings and caveats: TRBV6-7 abundance was lower in cases than controls (around 0.1% versus 0.15%).

As for this clone: Its target is not known. The read stops 3 residues short of the end of the CDR3; the missing end is completed from the germline J gene.

Trimming shortened V by 6 bases and J by 7 bases, and 25 bases separated the two germline ends. This CDR3 spans 17 amino acids. The germline CDR1 and CDR2 sequences are DFQATT and SNEGSKA (reference sequence). immunoSEQ multiplex PCR used an average of approximately 1,300 ng genomic DNA. Generated by immunoSEQ multiplex PCR, the TCRdb table keeps only in-frame clones and is missing some. With under 35,000 clones in the sample, the ten largest clones hold 1.6%. The sequenced sample was blood buffy coat. The clonotype was recovered from a woman between 18 and 69 years old with a cervical HPV16 infection that either progressed to CIN3+ or cleared (not recorded which). The gene calls are TRBV20-1 and TRBJ1-6; a possible D gene is TRBD1 (6 bases). CDR3 residues: CSAQDSGTRGQNSPLHF. The DNA read from the CDR3 is TGCAGTGCCCAGGACAGTGGAACCCGAGGACAAAATTCACCC.